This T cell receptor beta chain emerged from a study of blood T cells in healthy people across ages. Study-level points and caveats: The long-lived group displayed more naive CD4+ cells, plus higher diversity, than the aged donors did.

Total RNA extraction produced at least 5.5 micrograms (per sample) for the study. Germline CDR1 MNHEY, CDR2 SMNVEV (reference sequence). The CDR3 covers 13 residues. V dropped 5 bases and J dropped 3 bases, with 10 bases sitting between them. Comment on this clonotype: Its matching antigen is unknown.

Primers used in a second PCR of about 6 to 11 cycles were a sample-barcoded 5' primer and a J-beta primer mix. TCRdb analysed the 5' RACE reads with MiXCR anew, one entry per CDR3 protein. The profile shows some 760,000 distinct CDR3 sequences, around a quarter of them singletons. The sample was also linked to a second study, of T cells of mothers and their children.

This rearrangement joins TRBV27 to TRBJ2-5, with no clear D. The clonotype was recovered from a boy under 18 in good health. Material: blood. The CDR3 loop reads CASSNLGKETQYF. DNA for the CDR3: TGTGCCAGCAGTAATCTGGGGAAAGAGACCCAGTACTTC.